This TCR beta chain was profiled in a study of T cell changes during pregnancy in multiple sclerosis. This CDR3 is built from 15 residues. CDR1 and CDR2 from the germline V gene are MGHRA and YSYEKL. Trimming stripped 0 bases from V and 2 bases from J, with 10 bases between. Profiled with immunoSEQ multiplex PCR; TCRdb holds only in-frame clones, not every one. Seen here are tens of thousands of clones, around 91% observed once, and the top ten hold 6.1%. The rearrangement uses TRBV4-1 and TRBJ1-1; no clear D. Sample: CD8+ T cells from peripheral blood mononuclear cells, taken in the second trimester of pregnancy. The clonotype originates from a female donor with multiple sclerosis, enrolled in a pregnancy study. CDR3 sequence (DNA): TGCGCCAGCAGCCAAGAAGCGCGGGGAAACACTGAAGCTTTCTTT. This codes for CASSQEARGNTEAFF.